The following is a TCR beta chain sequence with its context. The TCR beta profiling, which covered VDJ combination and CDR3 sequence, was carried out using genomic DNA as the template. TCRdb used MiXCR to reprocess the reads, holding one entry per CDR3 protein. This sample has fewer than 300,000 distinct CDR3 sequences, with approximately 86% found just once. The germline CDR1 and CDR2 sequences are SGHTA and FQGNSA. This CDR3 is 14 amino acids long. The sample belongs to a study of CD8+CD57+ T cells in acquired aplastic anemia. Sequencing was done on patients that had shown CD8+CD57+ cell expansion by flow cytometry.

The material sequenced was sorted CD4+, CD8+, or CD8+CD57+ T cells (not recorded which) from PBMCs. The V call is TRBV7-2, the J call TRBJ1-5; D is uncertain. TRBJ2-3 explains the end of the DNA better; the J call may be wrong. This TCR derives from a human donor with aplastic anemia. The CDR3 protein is CASSLACGLDTQYF. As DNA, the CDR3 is TGTGCCAGCAGCTTGGCGTGTGGTCTCGATACGCAGTATTTT.